Reported below is one T cell receptor beta chain. Participants, about 18 to 90 years old, spanned fewer than 25 US areas. Participants were placed into cohorts based on the clinical history they reported. J lost 5 bases, V lost 3 bases, and 9 bases had no gene match. From germline, CDR1 is MDHEN and CDR2 SYDVKM. This CDR3 region has 16 residues. The sample comes from a study of blood T cell repertoires in COVID-19. Study-wide context: Researchers got acute and convalescent COVID-19 samples from the United States, Italy and Spain.

This table comes from immunoSEQ multiplex PCR, and its TCRdb copy is limited to in-frame clones, with some not included. This sample has over 250,000 clones, with 88% found just once. The receptor comes from a woman in her sixties or seventies in a cohort exposed to, infected with or recovered from COVID-19 (not recorded which). Sequences were obtained from PBMCs or T cells enriched from blood (not recorded which). The chain has TRBV28 and TRBJ2-3; TRBD2 aligns across 9 bases. CDR3 bases: TGTGCCAGCAGTTTTAGCGGGAGTGCCAAGAAAGATACGCAGTATTTT. It specifies CASSFSGSAKKDTQYF.